The TCR beta chain under discussion was sequenced for a study of cytomegalovirus exposure and HLA in healthy donors. Whole-study findings and limits: It was reported in a later analysis that an Asian-associated ancestry cluster showed fewer N-insertions than the 666-donor mean.

Notes on this clone: What it binds is unknown.

Primers: 60 Vbeta forward and 13 Jbeta reverse. Only in-frame clones appear in the TCRdb table, and some are missing; sequencing was by immunoSEQ multiplex PCR. The sample yields about 130,000 clones, around 78% seen once. The donors comprised healthy bone marrow donors. CDR1 SEHNR and CDR2 FQNEAQ come from the germline V gene (reference sequence). Trimming at V came to 0 bases and at J to 4 bases, leaving 9 bases not matched to a gene. The CDR3 sequence is 17 residues long. The genes are TRBV7-9 and TRBJ1-5, with 7 bases fitting TRBD1. This TCR derives from a man aged 50 or older in good health and CMV-seronegative. The source material was PBMCs. The CDR3 reads CASSLATGDGDNQPQHF. The CDR3 DNA sequence: TGTGCCAGCAGCTTAGCTACAGGGGATGGAGATAATCAGCCCCAGCATTTT.